This TCR beta chain was profiled in a study of blood T cell repertoires in COVID-19. Study in general: There were acute and convalescent COVID-19 samples, and they came from the United States, Italy and Spain.

TCRdb's table, derived via immunoSEQ multiplex PCR, lists solely in-frame clones and lacks some. Of 130,000 or so clones detected, about 86% appear once; the ten largest clones hold about 3%. The CDR3 has 16 amino acids. Deletions cut 2 bases from V and 4 bases from J, with 17 bases between. CDR1 and CDR2 from the germline V gene are MNHNY and SVGAGI (reference sequence). Source material: peripheral blood. The receptor was isolated from a woman of 80 years or more with acute or convalescent COVID-19. The rearrangement joins TRBV6-6 to TRBJ1-2; perhaps TRBD1 as D (6 bases). CDR3 region: CASSYPYREGSYGYTF. The CDR3 DNA reads as TGTGCCAGCAGTTACCCGTACAGGGAAGGATCCTATGGCTACACCTTC.